These 22 T cell receptor beta chains originate from one sample sequenced in a study of OX40 agonist ivuxolimab in advanced cancers. The library came from the immunoSEQ multiplex PCR assay. Imported from immuneACCESS, the table was reduced by TCRdb to in-frame sequences with V and J called. These copies leave out some clones; in studies compared against another copy, an unresolved V gene accounts for under half, and the cause of the remainder is not known. For this sample the table gives around 79,000 clones, of which roughly 90% were detected only once. The ten most abundant clones make up 2% to 2.5% of the sample. The material sequenced was CD4+ or CD8+ T cells sorted from blood, taken in a trial of the OX40 agonist ivuxolimab. The receptors here all came from an adult with an advanced solid tumor such as melanoma, head and neck, liver or kidney cancer.

This sequence joins TRBV4-1 and TRBJ1-1; tentative D call: TRBD1 (6 bases). The CDR3 covers 17 residues. Trimming stripped 0 bases from V and 3 bases from J, with 17 bases between. Germline V gene lookup returns CDR1 MGHRA and CDR2 YSYEKL. CDR3: CASSQDGGPSRDTEAFF. The DNA for the CDR3 is TGCGCCAGCAGCCAAGATGGGGGCCCGAGTAGGGACACTGAAGCTTTCTTT.

Here the CDR3 DNA reads TGTGCCTGGAGTGTACCGGGGGCCAACACCGGGGAGCTGTTTTTT. This sequence encodes CAWSVPGANTGELFF. The chain uses TRBV30 and TRBJ2-2, with D tentatively TRBD1 or TRBD2 (6 bases each). CDR1 GTSNPN and CDR2 SVGIG come from the germline V gene (reference sequence). Trimming removed 0 bases from V and 2 bases from J, with 10 bases in between. The CDR3 sequence is 15 residues long.

This sequence joins TRBV5-1 and TRBJ2-5; the match to TRBD2 covers 14 bases. Germline V lookup: CDR1 SGHRS, CDR2 YFSETQ. The ends lost 5 bases at V and 4 bases at J; junction bases unmatched: 4. The CDR3 runs 15 residues. CDR3 nucleotides: TGCGCCAGCAGGGGAGGGACTAGCGGGGGAGAGACCCAGTACTTC. This sequence encodes CASRGGTSGGETQYF.

CDR3 in amino acids: CASRILNRGQRGYTF. The CDR3 DNA is TGTGCCAGCAGGATCTTAAACAGGGGGCAACGCGGCTACACCTTC. The V gene is TRBV2, the J gene TRBJ1-2; 9 bases map to TRBD1. CDR3 size: 15 residues. The germline gives CDR1 SNHLY, CDR2 FYNNEI. J was trimmed by 8 bases and V by 6 bases; bases with no gene match: 13.

This clone was detected once. The chain uses TRBV13 and TRBJ2-5, with D hard to call. The germline gives CDR1 PRHDT, CDR2 FYEKMQ (reference sequence). The V and J ends lost 0 bases and 4 bases respectively, with 6 bases between them. The length of the CDR3 is 13 residues. CDR3 loop: CASSLGVGETQYF. The CDR3 DNA sequence: TGTGCCAGCAGCTTAGGAGTGGGAGAGACCCAGTACTTC.

The DNA for the CDR3 is TGTGCCATCAGTGACATGTTTACCGGGGAGCTGTTTTTT. Amino acids: CAISDMFTGELFF. The chain recombines TRBV10-3 with TRBJ2-2; no firm D call. Germline loops: CDR1 ENHRY, CDR2 SYGVKD. Trimming pared 3 bases from V and 5 bases from J, leaving 7 bases between. This CDR3 has 13 residues.

V gene TRBV4-2 combines with J gene TRBJ2-7, with D perhaps given as TRBD1 or TRBD2 (6 bases each). Germline V gene lookup returns CDR1 LGHNA and CDR2 YNFKEQ. CDR3 size: 15 residues. Trimming removed 1 base at V and 2 bases at J, with 12 bases between. CDR3 amino acids: CASSQGSGATYEQYF. Here the CDR3 DNA reads TGTGCCAGCAGCCAAGGTTCGGGGGCCACCTACGAGCAGTACTTC.

The chain recombines TRBV6-5 with TRBJ2-2; the D gene is possibly TRBD1 (6 bases). Trimming removed 7 bases from V and 1 base from J, with 13 bases in between. Looked up from germline, CDR1 is MNHEY and CDR2 is SVGAGI. This CDR3 comprises 15 residues. The CDR3 loop reads CASNLDRKNTGELFF. The DNA of the CDR3 is TGTGCCAGCAACTTAGACAGGAAGAACACCGGGGAGCTGTTTTTT.

The rearrangement links TRBV5-4 to TRBJ1-5, with a possible D match to TRBD1 (5 bases). With 3 bases removed from V and 0 bases from J, the gap between germline ends came to 7 bases. The CDR3 runs to 14 residues. Germline values: CDR1 SGHNT, CDR2 YYREEE (reference sequence). CDR3 loop: CASSSGGSNQPQHF. CDR3 sequence (DNA): TGTGCCAGCAGCTCGGGGGGTAGCAATCAGCCCCAGCATTTT.

The rearrangement links TRBV2 to TRBJ2-1; D uncertain. V dropped 4 bases and J dropped 9 bases, with 10 bases sitting between them. The CDR3 contains 12 residues. Germline lookup yields CDR1 SNHLY and CDR2 FYNNEI. This chain's CDR3 is CASSVESTEQFF. CDR3 nucleotides: TGTGCCAGCAGTGTAGAGTCGACTGAGCAGTTCTTC.

This clone came up once. The chain links TRBV4-1 to TRBJ2-5; D gene uncertain. Germline V CDR1 and CDR2: MGHRA, YSYEKL. The CDR3 runs 18 residues. V lost 0 bases and J 2 bases, leaving 19 bases between the germline ends. For the CDR3, the DNA is TGCGCCAGCAGCCAAGATCAGGTAGCAGGCGGTTTTCAAGAGACCCAGTACTTC. Amino acids: CASSQDQVAGGFQETQYF.

V usage is TRBV19 and J usage is TRBJ1-5; no firm D call. Trimming removed 3 bases at V and 4 bases at J, with 10 bases between. Germline loops: CDR1 LNHDA, CDR2 SQIVND (reference sequence). The CDR3 has 14 residues. The CDR3 sequence: CASSIGIQNQPQHF. The CDR3 region has the DNA TGTGCCAGTAGTATCGGTATTCAGAATCAGCCCCAGCATTTT.

The chain has TRBV5-1 and TRBJ1-1, with D hard to call. The germline gives CDR1 SGHRS, CDR2 YFSETQ. V lost 2 bases and J 1 base, leaving 12 bases between the germline ends. The CDR3 has 15 residues. The CDR3 loop reads CASSLSVRTNTEAFF. CDR3 sequence (DNA): TGCGCCAGCAGCTTAAGTGTCAGGACGAACACTGAAGCTTTCTTT.

V usage is TRBV2 and J usage is TRBJ1-2; TRBD1 matches 12 bases. The J segment lost 8 bases and the V segment lost 6 bases, leaving 13 bases of the junction unmatched. Germline CDR1 and CDR2: SNHLY and FYNNEI. The CDR3 totals 16 residues. CDR3 sequence reads: CASRLSDGTGGRGYTF. CDR3 bases: TGTGCCAGCAGACTCAGTGATGGGACAGGGGGCAGGGGCTACACCTTC. The full variable domain, with the rest looked up from reference TRBV2 and TRBJ1-2, is EPEVTQTPSHQVTQMGQEVILRCVPISNHLYFYWYRQILGQKVEFLVSFYNNEISEKSEIFDDQFSVERPDGSNFTLKIRSTKLEDSAMYFCASRLSDGTGGRGYTFGSGTRLTVV.

The V and J genes are TRBV27 and TRBJ1-2, with TRBD1 matching over 9 bases. Germline CDR1 MNHEY, CDR2 SMNVEV (reference sequence). This CDR3 has 14 residues. V lost 10 bases and J lost 8; bases outside the gene matches: 14. The CDR3 DNA sequence: TGTGCCACCAGGACGGACAGGGGAATAAGGGGCTACACCTTC. As protein: CATRTDRGIRGYTF.

V gene TRBV28 combines with J gene TRBJ2-1; 9 bases agree with TRBD2. With 8 bases clipped from V and 10 bases from J, the junction kept 12 bases outside the gene matches. The CDR3 length is 14 residues. Germline V gene sequence: CDR1 MDHEN, CDR2 SYDVKM. DNA for the CDR3: TGTGCCAGCCTTAATCTAGCGGGGCCAACCGAGCAGTTCTTC. Residues: CASLNLAGPTEQFF.

The chain employs TRBV7-9 and TRBJ1-1, with TRBD1 as a possible D gene (6 bases). The CDR3 runs 16 residues. The germline V gene encodes CDR1 SEHNR and CDR2 FQNEAQ (reference sequence). The V and J ends lost 3 bases and 3 bases respectively, with 17 bases between them. The CDR3 loop is CASSFAGARGHTEAFF. The CDR3 coding sequence is TGTGCCAGCAGCTTCGCGGGGGCGCGGGGTCACACTGAAGCTTTCTTT.

This clone was recorded only once. This sequence joins TRBV9 and TRBJ2-2, with TRBD1 matching over 9 bases. The V and J ends lost 4 bases and 0 bases, in that order; junction bases with no gene match: 4. Germline V gives CDR1 SGDLS, CDR2 YYNGEE. The CDR3 sequence is 16 residues long. This chain's CDR3 is CASSRGTGPNTGELFF. Here the CDR3 DNA reads TGTGCCAGCAGCCGAGGGACAGGGCCGAACACCGGGGAGCTGTTTTTT.

This chain connects TRBV7-9 to TRBJ2-3; unclear D gene. V was clipped by 4 bases and J by 0 bases, with 14 bases between them. This CDR3 is 16 amino acids long. CDR1 is SEHNR and CDR2 is FQNEAQ in the germline V gene (reference sequence). CDR3 nucleotides: TGTGCCAGCAGCTCCTGGCCGGCAAATAGCACAGATACGCAGTATTTT. Translation: CASSSWPANSTDTQYF.

The chain's CDR3 is CASSRTAGEKLFF. As DNA, the CDR3 is TGTGCCAGCAGCAGGACAGCGGGTGAAAAACTGTTTTTT. V gene TRBV6-6 combines with J gene TRBJ1-4; possible D gene TRBD1, 6 bases. Germline V gives CDR1 MNHNY, CDR2 SVGAGI (reference sequence). V gave up 6 bases and J gave up 7 bases, with 12 bases separating them. The CDR3 is made up of 13 amino acids.

The chain couples TRBV29-1 to TRBJ2-7; weak D call: TRBD1 (6 bases). This CDR3 is 12 amino acids long. Trimming stripped 4 bases from V and 5 bases from J, with 12 bases between. In germline, CDR1 is SQVTM, CDR2 ANQGSEA. The CDR3 sequence: CSVAQGSHEQYF. The CDR3 DNA is TGCAGCGTTGCGCAGGGGTCCCACGAGCAGTACTTC.

V gene TRBV6-5 combines with J gene TRBJ1-6; 7 bases fit TRBD1. Germline values: CDR1 MNHEY, CDR2 SVGAGI. Unmatched junction bases numbered 6, after V lost 4 bases and J lost 9 bases. The CDR3 contains 14 residues. The CDR3 sequence is CASSSNRGVSPLHF. The CDR3 nucleotides are TGTGCCAGCAGTTCCAACAGGGGAGTTTCACCCCTCCACTTT.